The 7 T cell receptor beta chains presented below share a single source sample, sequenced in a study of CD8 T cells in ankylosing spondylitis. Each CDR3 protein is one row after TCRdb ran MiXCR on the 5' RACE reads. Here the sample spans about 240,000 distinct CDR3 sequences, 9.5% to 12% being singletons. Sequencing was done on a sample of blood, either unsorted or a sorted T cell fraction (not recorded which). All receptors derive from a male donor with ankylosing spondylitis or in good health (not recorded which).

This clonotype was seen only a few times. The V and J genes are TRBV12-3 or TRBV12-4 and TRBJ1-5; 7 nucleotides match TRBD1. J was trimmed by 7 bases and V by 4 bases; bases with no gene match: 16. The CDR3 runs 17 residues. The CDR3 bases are TGTGCCAGCAGTTCGGGGAAGGGGGCGGTATCCGGGCAGCCCCAGCATTTT. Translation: CASSSGKGAVSGQPQHF.

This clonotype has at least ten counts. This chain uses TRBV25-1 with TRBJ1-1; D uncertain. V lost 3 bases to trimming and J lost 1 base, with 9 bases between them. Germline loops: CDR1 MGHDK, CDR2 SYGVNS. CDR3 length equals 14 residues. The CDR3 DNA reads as TGTGCCAGCAGTGATCGGGGTGGGAACACTGAAGCTTTCTTT. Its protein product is CASSDRGGNTEAFF.

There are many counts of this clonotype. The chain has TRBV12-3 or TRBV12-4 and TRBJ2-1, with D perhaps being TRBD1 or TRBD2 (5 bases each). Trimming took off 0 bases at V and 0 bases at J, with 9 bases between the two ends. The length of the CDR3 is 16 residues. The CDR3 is CASSLAGVDSYNEQFF. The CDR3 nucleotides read TGTGCCAGCAGTTTAGCGGGGGTTGACTCCTACAATGAGCAGTTCTTC.

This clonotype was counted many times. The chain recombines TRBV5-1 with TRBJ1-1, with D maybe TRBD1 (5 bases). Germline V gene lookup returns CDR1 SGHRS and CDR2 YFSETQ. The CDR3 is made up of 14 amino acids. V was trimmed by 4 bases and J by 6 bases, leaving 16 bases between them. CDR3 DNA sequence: TGCGCCAGCAGCCCCGTGGGGGGAGACTCTGAAGCTTTCTTT. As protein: CASSPVGGDSEAFF.

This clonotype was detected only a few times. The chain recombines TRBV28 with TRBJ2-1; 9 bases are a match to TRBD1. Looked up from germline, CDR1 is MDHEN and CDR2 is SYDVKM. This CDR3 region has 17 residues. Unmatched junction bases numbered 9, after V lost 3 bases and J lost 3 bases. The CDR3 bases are TGTGCCAGCAGTTTCAGTGCCGGGACAGGGTTCTACAATGAGCAGTTCTTC. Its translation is CASSFSAGTGFYNEQFF.

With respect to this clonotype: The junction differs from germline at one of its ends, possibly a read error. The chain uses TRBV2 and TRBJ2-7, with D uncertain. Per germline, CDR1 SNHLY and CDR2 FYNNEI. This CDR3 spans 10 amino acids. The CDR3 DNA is TGTGCCAGCAGTGAATACGCGCAGTACTTC. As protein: CASSEYAQYF.

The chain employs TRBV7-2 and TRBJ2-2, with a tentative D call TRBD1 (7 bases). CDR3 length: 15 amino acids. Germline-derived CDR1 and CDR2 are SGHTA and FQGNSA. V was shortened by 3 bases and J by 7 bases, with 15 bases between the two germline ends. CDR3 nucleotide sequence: TGTGCCAGCAGCTTTTCAGCAGGGGGGTACGGGGAGCTGTTTTTT. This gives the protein CASSFSAGGYGELFF.